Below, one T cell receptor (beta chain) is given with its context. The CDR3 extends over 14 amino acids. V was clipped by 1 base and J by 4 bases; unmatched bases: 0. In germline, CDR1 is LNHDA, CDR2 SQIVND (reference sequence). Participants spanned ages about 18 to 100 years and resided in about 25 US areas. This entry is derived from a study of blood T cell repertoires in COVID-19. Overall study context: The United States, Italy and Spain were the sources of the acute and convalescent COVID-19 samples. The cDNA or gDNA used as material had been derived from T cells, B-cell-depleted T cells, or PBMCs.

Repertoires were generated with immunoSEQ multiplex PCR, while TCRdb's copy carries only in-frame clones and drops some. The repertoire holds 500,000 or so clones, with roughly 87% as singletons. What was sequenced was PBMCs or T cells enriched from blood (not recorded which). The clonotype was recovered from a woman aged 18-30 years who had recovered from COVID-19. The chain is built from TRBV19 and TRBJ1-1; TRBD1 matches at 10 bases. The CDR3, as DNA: TGTGCCAGTAGTATAGGGACAGGGGGCACTGAAGCTTTCTTT. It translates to CASSIGTGGTEAFF.